This TCR beta chain was recorded in a study of T cells after yellow fever vaccination. The CDR3 sequence is 13 residues long. CDR1 and CDR2 (germline): DFQATT, SNEGSKA (reference sequence). V lost 2 bases and J lost 4, with 6 bases in between. This clonotype came up many times. Study conclusions and caveats: Secondary responses were weaker yet peaked faster, day 5 versus 15.

Researchers made TCR cDNA using 5'RACE template switching, and this step added a universal primer site and UMIs. A single record per CDR3 protein comes from TCRdb applying MiXCR to the 5' RACE reads. The sample lists nearly 45,000 distinct CDR3 sequences; about 6.8% were seen once. The starting material was CD8+ T cells not binding an NS4B(214-222) dextramer, sorted from PBMCs, obtained 45 days after the yellow fever booster vaccination. The genes are TRBV20-1 and TRBJ2-6; D is undetermined. This TCR derives from a man aged 25 to 45 who received the YFV17D yellow fever vaccine. In DNA, the CDR3 is TGCAGTGCTAGACCCTCGGGGGCCAACGTCCTGACTTTC. Its protein is CSARPSGANVLTF.